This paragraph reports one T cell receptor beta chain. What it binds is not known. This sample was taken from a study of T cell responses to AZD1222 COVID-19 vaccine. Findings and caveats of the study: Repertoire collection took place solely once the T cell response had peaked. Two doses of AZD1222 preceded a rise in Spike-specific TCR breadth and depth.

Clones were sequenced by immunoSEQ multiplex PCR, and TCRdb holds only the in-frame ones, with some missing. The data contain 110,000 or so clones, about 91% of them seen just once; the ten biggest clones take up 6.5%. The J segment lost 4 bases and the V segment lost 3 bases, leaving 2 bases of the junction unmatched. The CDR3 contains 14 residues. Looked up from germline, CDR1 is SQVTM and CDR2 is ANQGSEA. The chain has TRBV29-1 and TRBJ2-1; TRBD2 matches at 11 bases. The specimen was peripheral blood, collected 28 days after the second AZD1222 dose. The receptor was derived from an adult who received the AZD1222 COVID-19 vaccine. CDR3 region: CSVEGLADYNEQFF. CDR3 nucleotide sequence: TGCAGCGTTGAGGGACTAGCGGATTACAATGAGCAGTTCTTC.